This T cell receptor gamma chain was profiled in a study of gamma delta lymphoproliferative disorders and STAT genes. Study background: Each gamma-chain library started from at least 50 ng of genomic DNA, using the LymphoTrack Dx TCRG Assay. For the delta chain, EuroClonality-NGS standard procedure was applied. Overall study results and limits: Public or private status of leukemic clones needs confirmation. Nearly all major patient gamma and delta clonotypes were public.

TCRdb re-called the multiplex PCR reads using CATT. The data contain about 5,100 gamma-chain clones, more than 7% of them singletons. Sequencing used genomic DNA taken from PBMCs of patients and controls. Judged by abundance, this clone is medium-sized (0.01 to 0.1%). Its antigen is unknown. The sample holds other DNA sequences that translate to the same CDR3. Per germline, CDR1 EGSNGY and CDR2 YDSYNSKV. The V segment lost 0 bases and the J segment 7 bases; nucleotides outside the gene matches: 6. There are 13 residues in the CDR3. The chain is built from TRGV2 and TRGJ1 or TRGJ2. The J gene, not given by TCRdb, was assigned here from a germline match of the nucleotide sequence. Sequenced input: blood. The sequence derives from a human donor in good health. The CDR3 is CATWDGPGYKKLF. The CDR3 DNA sequence: TGTGCCACCTGGGACGGGCCAGGATATAAGAAACTCTTT.